This TCR beta chain was profiled in a study of control samples from healthy donors and cancer patients. Some clones are missing from TCRdb's copy, which holds only in-frame ones; the method was immunoSEQ multiplex PCR. The data hold around 99,000 clones, with around 88% observed a single time. V lost 0 bases, J lost 2 bases, and 10 bases lay in between. Germline CDR1 SEHNR, CDR2 FQNEAQ (reference sequence). This CDR3 comprises 15 residues. This rearrangement joins TRBV7-9 to TRBJ2-5, with no clear D. The sequence was obtained from a woman aged 50 to 60 in good health. The sample taken for sequencing was blood. CDR3: CASSLALTSQETQYF. The DNA of the CDR3 is TGTGCCAGCAGCTTAGCGCTAACGAGTCAAGAGACCCAGTACTTC.